The 30 T cell receptor beta chains below were found in one sample sequenced in a study of response to subunit inactivated influenza vaccine. MiXCR, applied by TCRdb to the RT-PCR reads, yields one record per CDR3 protein. The sample carries 500,000 to 600,000 distinct CDR3 sequences, approximately 7.1% recorded once. This specimen was PBMCs from blood, taken 23 to 25 months after vaccination. These receptors were obtained from a man aged 45 to 70 who received an inactivated influenza vaccine.

The chain combines TRBV29-1 with TRBJ2-5; 8 bases are shared with TRBD1. Germline V gives CDR1 SQVTM, CDR2 ANQGSEA. Trimming took 6 bases from V and 7 from J; bases not matched to a gene: 10. The CDR3 consists of 13 residues. CDR3 region: CSVGSGTGGTQYF. As DNA, the CDR3 is TGCAGCGTCGGGTCCGGGACAGGAGGGACCCAGTACTTC.

In this sample, this clonotype turned up many times. This chain connects TRBV10-3 to TRBJ1-4; D unclear. The V gene's germline CDR1 is ENHRY and CDR2 SYGVKD. This CDR3 is 14 amino acids long. Trimming pared 2 bases from V and 0 bases from J, leaving 4 bases between. The CDR3, as DNA: TGTGCCATCAGTGAGGGGTCAACTAATGAAAAACTGTTTTTT. Amino acids: CAISEGSTNEKLFF.

This clonotype was seen repeatedly, ten times or more. J is TRBJ1-2 and V is TRBV4-2; 8 nucleotides agree with TRBD1. V lost 0 bases, J lost 7 bases, and 4 bases stayed unmatched. From germline, CDR1 is LGHNA and CDR2 YNFKEQ. The CDR3 sequence is 14 residues long. The CDR3 DNA reads as TGTGCCAGCAGCCAAGATTCAGGGGGCGGTGGCTACACCTTC. This translates into CASSQDSGGGGYTF.

The sample holds many counts of this clonotype. This chain uses TRBV29-1 with TRBJ1-1, with TRBD1 matching 8 bases. CDR3 length: 13 residues. The ends lost 7 bases at V and 4 bases at J; junction bases unmatched: 8. CDR1 is SQVTM and CDR2 is ANQGSEA in the germline V gene. In DNA form, the CDR3 reads TGCAGCGCTGACAGGGGTCGGGGCACTGAAGCTTTCTTT. Amino acids: CSADRGRGTEAFF.

The table lists this clonotype with a few counts. V gene TRBV12-3 or TRBV12-4 combines with J gene TRBJ2-7, with D possibly TRBD1 on 5 matching bases. The CDR3 runs to 14 residues. V was trimmed by 7 bases and J by 0 bases, leaving 13 bases between them. In DNA form, the CDR3 reads TGTGCCAGCACCCAAAACAGGCCCTCCTACGAGCAGTACTTC. Amino acids: CASTQNRPSYEQYF.

The sample holds many counts of this clonotype. The rearrangement joins TRBV7-8 to TRBJ2-3, with D perhaps matching TRBD1 or TRBD2 (6 bases each). Trimming pared 9 bases from V and 3 bases from J, leaving 13 bases between. Germline V gene lookup returns CDR1 SGHVS and CDR2 FQNEAQ. The CDR3 is made up of 13 amino acids. CDR3 residues: CASEEGETDTQYF. CDR3 coding DNA: TGTGCCAGTGAGGAGGGGGAAACAGATACGCAGTATTTT.

The chain joins TRBV4-3 to TRBJ2-7; 11 bases map to TRBD2. In germline, CDR1 is LGHNA, CDR2 YSLEER. Trimming cost V 5 bases and J 2 bases; bases outside gene matches: 5. The CDR3 extends over 15 amino acids. This CDR3 reads CASSIGTSGPYEQYF. CDR3 in DNA: TGCGCCAGCAGCATCGGGACTAGCGGACCCTACGAGCAGTACTTC.

This clonotype was found a few times. The chain combines TRBV30 with TRBJ2-7, with a possible D match to TRBD2 (6 bases). The V gene lost 0 bases and the J gene lost 9 bases, with 12 bases spanning the gap. Germline CDR1 reads GTSNPN; CDR2 reads SVGIG (reference sequence). CDR3 length equals 12 residues. CDR3 residues: CAWSVLGDSQYF. CDR3 nucleotides: TGTGCCTGGAGTGTCCTAGGGGACTCGCAGTACTTC.

This clonotype showed up just a few times. The chain joins TRBV29-1 to TRBJ2-7; tentatively, D is TRBD1 (5 bases). The CDR3 has 12 amino acids. Trimming cost V 2 bases and J 3 bases, with 8 bases left between them. Per germline, CDR1 SQVTM and CDR2 ANQGSEA. The CDR3 nucleotides read TGCAGCGTTGAAAGGCAGGGCTACGAGCAGTACTTC. This sequence encodes CSVERQGYEQYF.

The genes are TRBV10-3 and TRBJ1-2; 7 nucleotides match TRBD1. The ends lost 4 bases at V and 2 bases at J; junction bases unmatched: 1. The CDR3 runs to 13 residues. Germline assignment: CDR1 ENHRY and CDR2 SYGVKD. CDR3 sequence reads: CAISVQGNYGYTF. DNA for the CDR3: TGTGCCATCAGTGTACAGGGGAACTATGGCTACACCTTC.

This clonotype was recorded at least ten times. The gene calls are TRBV5-1 and TRBJ2-3, with 7 nucleotides matching TRBD2. Germline V gene lookup returns CDR1 SGHRS and CDR2 YFSETQ. The CDR3 totals 17 residues. With 4 bases clipped from V and 0 bases from J, the junction kept 11 bases outside the gene matches. The CDR3 nucleotides are TGCGCCAGCAGCCCCCGTGGGAGCGGGACCAGCACAGATACGCAGTATTTT. Protein sequence: CASSPRGSGTSTDTQYF.

This clonotype was detected ten times or more. The rearrangement joins TRBV4-2 to TRBJ1-6, with 7 bases that match TRBD1. There are 14 residues in the CDR3. Germline V gene data show CDR1 as LGHNA and CDR2 as YNFKEQ. V shed 1 base, J shed 7 bases, and the junction held 1 base outside the gene matches. In DNA form, the CDR3 reads TGTGCCAGCAGCCAAGGACAGGGCAATTCACCCCTCCACTTT. It codes for CASSQGQGNSPLHF.

This clonotype showed up many times. This chain connects TRBV20-1 to TRBJ2-7, with D perhaps assigned TRBD1 or TRBD2 (5 bases each). Germline V gene data show CDR1 as DFQATT and CDR2 as SNEGSKA (reference sequence). The CDR3 consists of 13 residues. Trimming took 6 bases from V and 2 from J, leaving 14 bases between them. Written as DNA, the CDR3 is TGCAGTGCCCCAGGAGAGGGGACCTACGAGCAGTACTTC. As protein: CSAPGEGTYEQYF.

This clonotype was recorded at least ten times. The J gene is TRBJ2-7, the V gene TRBV7-2, with 7 bases fitting TRBD1. V shed 5 bases and J 3 bases; nucleotides not matched to a gene: 7. Germline assignment: CDR1 SGHTA and CDR2 FQGNSA. This CDR3 has 14 amino acids. The CDR3 protein is CASSRQGRDYEQYF. In nucleotides, the CDR3 is TGTGCCAGCAGCCGACAGGGTCGTGACTACGAGCAGTACTTC.

This clonotype was counted a few times. The chain links TRBV6-5 to TRBJ2-5; D not resolved. The CDR3 runs to 17 residues. Germline loops: CDR1 MNHEY, CDR2 SVGAGI. The V end lost 0 bases, the J end lost 1 base, and 15 bases lay between the germline ends. CDR3 nucleotide sequence: TGTGCCAGCAGTTACTCGAATACGTGGCAGATCCAAGAGACCCAGTACTTC. This translates into CASSYSNTWQIQETQYF.

This clonotype was detected only a few times. This chain uses TRBV19 with TRBJ1-5; 7 nucleotides agree with TRBD1. The CDR3 consists of 14 residues. V shed 4 bases and J 2 bases; nucleotides not matched to a gene: 2. Germline assignment: CDR1 LNHDA and CDR2 SQIVND (reference sequence). For the CDR3, the DNA is TGTGCCAGTAGTACCCAGGGGGGCAATCAGCCCCAGCATTTT. Its protein is CASSTQGGNQPQHF.

This clonotype was recorded a few times. V and J are TRBV24-1 and TRBJ2-3; 8 nucleotides match TRBD2. V lost 7 bases to trimming and J lost 0 bases; unmatched junction nucleotides: 8. Germline V gene data show CDR1 as KGHDR and CDR2 as SFDVKD. CDR3 length: 16 amino acids. The CDR3 loop reads CATSYPGLGSTDTQYF. Here the CDR3 DNA reads TGTGCCACCAGCTATCCGGGACTAGGGAGCACAGATACGCAGTATTTT.

There are a few counts of this clonotype. V usage is TRBV5-1 and J usage is TRBJ1-1; 8 nucleotides line up with TRBD1. Germline trimming cut 6 bases from V and 4 bases from J; bases unmatched to any gene: 14. Germline lookup yields CDR1 SGHRS and CDR2 YFSETQ. This CDR3 spans 16 amino acids. CDR3 loop: CASTLSGQVLGTEAFF. DNA of the CDR3: TGCGCCAGCACGTTATCGGGACAGGTTTTGGGCACTGAAGCTTTCTTT. Full variable domain (remainder filled in from reference TRBV5-1 and TRBJ1-1): KAGVTQTPRYLIKTRGQQVTLSCSPISGHRSVSWYQQTPGQGLQFLFEYFSETQRNKGNFPGRFSGRQFSNSRSEMNVSTLELGDSALYLCASTLSGQVLGTEAFFGQGTRLTVV.

This rearrangement joins TRBV29-1 to TRBJ2-7; maybe TRBD1 (6 bases). The CDR3 runs 12 residues. V was trimmed by 7 bases and J by 2 bases, leaving 12 bases between them. Germline-derived CDR1 and CDR2 are SQVTM and ANQGSEA. CDR3 sequence reads: CSAGQRTYEQYF. The CDR3 DNA reads TGCAGCGCCGGACAGCGAACCTACGAGCAGTACTTC.

This clonotype was picked up many times. The chain employs TRBV10-3 and TRBJ2-7; 7 bases match TRBD1. V shed 7 bases, J shed 0 bases, and the junction held 3 bases outside the gene matches. CDR3 length equals 13 residues. The germline CDR1 and CDR2 sequences are ENHRY and SYGVKD. DNA for the CDR3: TGTGCCATCACTAGACAGGGCTCCTACGAGCAGTACTTC. Protein: CAITRQGSYEQYF.

The chain employs TRBV27 and TRBJ1-5; D might be TRBD1 (6 bases). There are 16 residues in the CDR3. Germline lookup yields CDR1 MNHEY and CDR2 SMNVEV (reference sequence). V was clipped by 5 bases and J by 1 base, with 15 bases between them. For the CDR3, the DNA is TGTGCCAGCAGTCCGTACAGGACAGCGAGCAATCAGCCCCAGCATTTT. It codes for CASSPYRTASNQPQHF.

This clonotype was found a few times. The J gene is TRBJ2-1, the V gene TRBV9; 7 bases fit TRBD2. This CDR3 is 17 amino acids long. V shed 0 bases and J 5 bases; nucleotides not matched to a gene: 11. Germline lookup yields CDR1 SGDLS and CDR2 YYNGEE. The CDR3 region has the DNA TGTGCCAGCAGCGTAGCTCGAGGAGGGACTAAACACAATGAGCAGTTCTTC. This sequence encodes CASSVARGGTKHNEQFF.

The V gene is TRBV20-1, the J gene TRBJ1-6; the D is unclear. CDR1 and CDR2 from the germline V gene are DFQATT and SNEGSKA (reference sequence). The CDR3 is 15 amino acids. Trimming took 0 bases from V and 9 from J, leaving 15 bases between them. CDR3 sequence reads: CSARDTPNRASPLHF. CDR3 in DNA: TGCAGTGCTAGAGATACCCCCAATAGGGCTTCACCCCTCCACTTT.

This clonotype was observed many times. V gene TRBV11-2 combines with J gene TRBJ2-1; D is unclear. CDR1 and CDR2 from the germline V gene are SGHAT and FQNNGV. The CDR3 runs to 13 residues. Trimming left V 4 bases short and J 8 bases short, with 12 bases between. The CDR3 DNA follows: TGTGCCAGCAGCTGGGATGGATGGGATGAGCAGTTCTTC. It yields the protein CASSWDGWDEQFF.

This clonotype was seen many times. CDR3 nucleotide sequence: TGCAGTGCAAGAAAAGGGACTGACTACAATGAGCAGTTCTTC. The encoded protein is CSARKGTDYNEQFF. The J gene is TRBJ2-1, the V gene TRBV20-1, with D possibly TRBD2 on 6 matching bases. CDR1 is DFQATT, CDR2 SNEGSKA, per germline (reference sequence). CDR3 size: 14 residues. Between the trimmed V and J ends, which lost 6 bases and 3 bases, there was a span of 15 bases.

The chain joins TRBV23-1 to TRBJ2-7, with 7 positions matching TRBD2. TRBV23-1 falls under the ORF class, with uncertain function. V gave up 9 bases and J gave up 3 bases; unmatched junction bases: 8. This CDR3 comprises 13 residues. DNA for the CDR3: TGCGCCAGGAAGGGAGGGTCGGTCTACGAGCAGTACTTC. Protein: CARKGGSVYEQYF.

The J gene is TRBJ2-1, the V gene TRBV5-1; D is ambiguous. This CDR3 spans 15 amino acids. V shed 0 bases and J shed 2 bases, with 9 bases lying between them. Germline CDR1 and CDR2: SGHRS and YFSETQ. For the CDR3, the DNA is TGCGCCAGCAGCTTGGAGGCCCAACCCTACAATGAGCAGTTCTTC. Its protein is CASSLEAQPYNEQFF.

Only a few counts were recorded for this clonotype. The genes are TRBV5-1 and TRBJ2-6; D not resolved. Germline V gives CDR1 SGHRS, CDR2 YFSETQ. V was clipped by 0 bases and J by 7 bases, with 14 bases between them. The CDR3 runs to 16 residues. CDR3 protein: CASSLAAVLGANVLTF. In nucleotides, the CDR3 is TGCGCCAGCAGCTTGGCGGCGGTCCTCGGTGCCAACGTCCTGACTTTC.

A few counts support this clonotype. The J gene is TRBJ1-1, the V gene TRBV6-5, with D maybe TRBD1 (5 bases). The CDR3 is made up of 14 amino acids. Trimming pared 2 bases from V and 4 bases from J, leaving 11 bases between. In germline, CDR1 is MNHEY, CDR2 SVGAGI. CDR3 sequence: CASSYEGRGTEAFF. Written as DNA, the CDR3 is TGTGCCAGCAGTTACGAGGGAAGGGGCACTGAAGCTTTCTTT.

This clonotype was observed a few times. J is TRBJ2-7 and V is TRBV5-1, with TRBD2 matching over 11 bases. V dropped 4 bases and J dropped 7; count of bases not matched to a gene: 13. The V gene's germline CDR1 is SGHRS and CDR2 YFSETQ. The CDR3 sequence is 16 residues long. The CDR3 DNA is TGCGCCAGCAGCGACGGGACTAGCGGACTCCTCCGGGAGCAGTACTTC. The encoded protein is CASSDGTSGLLREQYF. Full variable domain (remainder filled in from reference TRBV5-1 and TRBJ2-7): KAGVTQTPRYLIKTRGQQVTLSCSPISGHRSVSWYQQTPGQGLQFLFEYFSETQRNKGNFPGRFSGRQFSNSRSEMNVSTLELGDSALYLCASSDGTSGLLREQYFGPGTRLTVT.